Following are 21 T cell receptor beta chains from one sample sequenced in a study of T-cell memory formation after mild COVID-19 (dated by TCRdb to 2020 to 2022). The method was 5' RACE. This sample was sequenced with an Illumina NovaSeq 6000. The public reads were run again by TCRdb, first through fastp at Q25 and then through MiXCR, and only productive beta chains were kept. Rows with one shared CDR3 protein collapse into an entry with the most common genes and DNA. The sample data list a few hundred thousand distinct CDR3 sequences, and around 15% of these were observed just once. Together, the top ten hold over 20% of the sample. The sample consisted of PBMCs or a T cell subset sorted from them (not recorded which). The source is a man between 18 and 29 years old who had mild COVID-19 (a few samples of this study predate the infection). The sample titles of this study are shuffled in the database, so cell type and time point are left out; the donor was told from shared clones.

This clonotype was picked up a small number of times. V is TRBV5-6 and J is TRBJ1-2; tentative D call: TRBD1 (5 bases). V lost 3 bases, J lost 3 bases, and 15 bases lay in between. Germline CDR1 and CDR2: SGHDT and YYEEEE. The CDR3 covers 15 residues. CDR3 protein: CASSYGQMGYYGYTF. CDR3 bases: TGTGCCAGCAGCTACGGACAAATGGGATACTATGGCTACACCTTC.

This clonotype was seen repeatedly, ten times or more. The chain uses TRBV4-1 and TRBJ2-1; the D gene is possibly TRBD2 (7 bases). Germline V gene lookup returns CDR1 MGHRA and CDR2 YSYEKL. The germline V and J ends were trimmed by 4 bases and 2 bases, with 12 bases remaining between them. This CDR3 has 15 amino acids. The CDR3 DNA reads TGCGCCAGCAGCCCCGGGGGGACACCCTACAATGAGCAGTTCTTC. Encoded protein: CASSPGGTPYNEQFF.

This chain connects TRBV7-3 to TRBJ2-5; D unclear. Trimming left V 4 bases short and J 3 bases short, with 9 bases between. The germline gives CDR1 SGHTA, CDR2 FQGTGA. The CDR3 sequence is 13 residues long. Here the CDR3 reads CASSSRPKETQYF. For the CDR3, the DNA is TGTGCCAGCAGCTCGCGACCGAAAGAGACCCAGTACTTC. Complete variable domain (other parts from reference TRBV7-3 and TRBJ2-5): GAGVSQTPSNKVTEKGKYVELRCDPISGHTALYWYRQSLGQGPEFLIYFQGTGAADDSGLPNDRFFAVRPEGSVSTLKIQRTERGDSAVYLCASSSRPKETQYFGPGTRLLVL.

This clonotype was seen a few times. The genes are TRBV4-1 and TRBJ2-7; TRBD1 aligns across 9 bases. This CDR3 is built from 14 residues. Germline lookup yields CDR1 MGHRA and CDR2 YSYEKL. Germline trimming cut 5 bases from V and 5 bases from J; bases unmatched to any gene: 7. The CDR3 is CASSGRDRVDEQYF. DNA of the CDR3: TGCGCCAGCAGCGGCCGGGACAGGGTCGACGAGCAGTACTTC.

The chain is built from TRBV21-1 and TRBJ2-3; the table's D call, TRBD1, has no DNA check behind it. TRBV21-1 is tagged as a pseudogene. This CDR3 has 16 amino acids. This CDR3 is CASSKGTPTLTDTQYF. The CDR3 DNA reads TGTGCCAGCAGCAAAGGAACCCCCACCTTGACAGATACGCAGTATTTT.

This clonotype was found many times. The J gene is TRBJ2-2, the V gene TRBV3-1; the D gene is possibly TRBD1 (6 bases). Trimming removed 4 bases at V and 1 base at J, with 7 bases between. CDR3 size: 14 residues. CDR1 and CDR2 from the germline V gene are LGHDT and YNNKEL (reference sequence). The CDR3 reads CASSPDRNTGELFF. For the CDR3, the DNA is TGTGCCAGCAGCCCGGACAGGAACACCGGGGAGCTGTTTTTT.

This clonotype occurred a few times. This chain joins TRBV19 and TRBJ1-1, with 7 nucleotides matching TRBD1. The germline V gene encodes CDR1 LNHDA and CDR2 SQIVND (reference sequence). This CDR3 has 13 amino acids. V lost 8 bases, J lost 6 bases, and 9 bases stayed unmatched. The CDR3 DNA reads as TGTGCCAGTCGAGACAGGGTTGCGTCTGAAGCTTTCTTT. Its translation: CASRDRVASEAFF.

This clonotype was observed a handful of times. This chain uses TRBV15 with TRBJ2-3; 8 nucleotides line up with TRBD1. The CDR3 is made up of 18 amino acids. Germline CDR1 is LNHNV and CDR2 is YYDKDF (reference sequence). V shed 4 bases, J shed 1 base, and the junction held 13 bases outside the gene matches. The DNA of the CDR3 is TGTGCCACCAGCACAGGACAGGGAATAACGGATGGCACAGATACGCAGTATTTT. This encodes CATSTGQGITDGTDTQYF.

This clonotype was seen only a few times. This sequence joins TRBV14 and TRBJ1-2, with D unresolved. Germline V gives CDR1 SGHDN, CDR2 FVKESK. The CDR3 contains 14 residues. The V gene lost 3 bases and the J gene lost 4 bases, with 12 bases spanning the gap. This chain's CDR3 is CASSQSQAGYGYTF. The CDR3 nucleotides read TGTGCCAGCAGCCAGAGTCAGGCCGGCTATGGCTACACCTTC.

This clonotype has a handful of counts. This chain joins TRBV20-1 and TRBJ2-1; D ambiguous. Per the germline V gene, CDR1 is DFQATT and CDR2 is SNEGSKA (reference sequence). V lost 3 bases and J 0 bases, leaving 9 bases between the germline ends. The CDR3 covers 14 residues. The CDR3 DNA reads TGCAGTGCTAGGGCCGGACCCTCCTACAATGAGCAGTTCTTC. It translates to CSARAGPSYNEQFF.

The V gene is TRBV20-1, the J gene TRBJ2-5, with 9 bases matching TRBD1. V trimming: 6 bases; J trimming: 5 bases; junction bases outside the gene matches: 10. This CDR3 contains 14 residues. Germline values: CDR1 DFQATT, CDR2 SNEGSKA (reference sequence). This CDR3 reads CSAGDRVRKETQYF. The CDR3 DNA is TGCAGTGCAGGGGACAGGGTGAGAAAGGAGACCCAGTACTTC.

The gene calls are TRBV9 and TRBJ2-7, with 7 bases lining up with TRBD2. The CDR3 is 13 amino acids. In germline, CDR1 is SGDLS, CDR2 YYNGEE. The V segment lost 4 bases and the J segment 6 bases; nucleotides outside the gene matches: 7. The chain's CDR3 is CASSPIPGGEQYV. In nucleotides, the CDR3 is TGTGCCAGCAGCCCCATTCCGGGGGGCGAGCAGTACGTC.

This chain connects TRBV12-3 or TRBV12-4 to TRBJ2-2; TRBD1 agrees at 10 bases. V shed 5 bases, J shed 9 bases, and the junction held 9 bases outside the gene matches. This CDR3 has 15 residues. CDR3 sequence: CASSGRDRGRWELFF. The CDR3, as DNA: TGTGCCAGCAGTGGCCGGGACAGGGGCCGCTGGGAGCTGTTTTTT.

This clonotype was picked up a small number of times. The genes are TRBV19 and TRBJ2-1, with TRBD1 identical over 7 bases. Germline V CDR1 and CDR2: LNHDA, SQIVND (reference sequence). This CDR3 has 16 amino acids. V lost 5 bases and J lost 1; bases outside the gene matches: 8. CDR3 bases: TGTGCCAGTAGTGTCTACAGGGGAAAGTCCTACAATGAGCAGTTCTTC. It is translated as CASSVYRGKSYNEQFF.

This clonotype was recorded a few times. The rearrangement joins TRBV7-2 to TRBJ1-2, with 9 positions matching TRBD1. Looked up from germline, CDR1 is SGHTA and CDR2 is FQGNSA. The trim removed 4 bases at V and 8 bases at J, leaving 8 bases unmatched. This CDR3 is built from 14 residues. In DNA form, the CDR3 reads TGTGCCAGCAGCTCAACAGGGGGCTTAAGAGGCTACACCTTC. Its translation: CASSSTGGLRGYTF.

The chain carries TRBV4-2 and TRBJ2-1, with 8 bases that match TRBD2. Germline V gene sequence: CDR1 LGHNA, CDR2 YNFKEQ. This CDR3 is built from 17 residues. J gave up 0 bases and V 0 bases, and 4 bases lay outside the gene matches. In DNA form, the CDR3 reads TGTGCCAGCAGCCAAGATAAAGCGGGGGTCTCCTACAATGAGCAGTTCTTC. Its protein product is CASSQDKAGVSYNEQFF.

This chain links TRBV29-1 with TRBJ2-7; tentative D call: TRBD1 (5 bases). Trimming took 4 bases from V and 6 from J, leaving 13 bases between them. Per the germline V gene, CDR1 is SQVTM and CDR2 is ANQGSEA. The CDR3 contains 12 residues. The CDR3 DNA sequence: TGCAGCGTTGGTCAGGGTCTGGGCGAGCAGTACTTC. Its translation: CSVGQGLGEQYF.

The sample holds a few counts of this clonotype. V gene TRBV12-5 combines with J gene TRBJ1-5; D gene unclear. This CDR3 spans 13 amino acids. Looked up from germline, CDR1 is LGHNT and CDR2 is FRNRAP. The V and J ends lost 6 bases and 5 bases respectively, with 11 bases between them. CDR3 amino acids: CASGTIRHQPQHF. The CDR3 DNA reads TGTGCTAGTGGCACCATAAGGCATCAGCCCCAGCATTTT.

This clonotype was observed a handful of times. The V gene is TRBV5-1, the J gene TRBJ2-3; the match to TRBD2 covers 8 bases. CDR1 is SGHRS and CDR2 is YFSETQ in the germline V gene. The V and J ends lost 6 bases and 2 bases, in that order; junction bases with no gene match: 8. The CDR3 consists of 15 residues. For the CDR3, the DNA is TGCGCCAGCAAGCCTGTAGCGGGGTCCACAGATACGCAGTATTTT. This codes for CASKPVAGSTDTQYF. The full variable domain, completed using reference TRBV5-1 and TRBJ2-3, is KAGVTQTPRYLIKTRGQQVTLSCSPISGHRSVSWYQQTPGQGLQFLFEYFSETQRNKGNFPGRFSGRQFSNSRSEMNVSTLELGDSALYLCASKPVAGSTDTQYFGPGTRLTVL.

Concerning this clonotype: The junction and the germline gene differ at one end; a read error may be behind it. The rearrangement joins TRBV5-1 to TRBJ1-1, with TRBD1 matching 8 bases. This CDR3 has 13 residues. Per germline, CDR1 SGHRS and CDR2 YFSETQ. The CDR3 spells CASSSGQGTETFF. The CDR3 DNA reads TGCGCCAGCAGCTCCGGACAGGGTACTGAAACTTTCTTT. Full variable domain (remainder filled in from reference TRBV5-1 and TRBJ1-1): KAGVTQTPRYLIKTRGQQVTLSCSPISGHRSVSWYQQTPGQGLQFLFEYFSETQRNKGNFPGRFSGRQFSNSRSEMNVSTLELGDSALYLCASSSGQGTETFFGQGTRLTVV.

In its sample, this clonotype was seen a few times. V and J are TRBV6-5 and TRBJ2-1; D not resolved. Per the germline V gene, CDR1 is MNHEY and CDR2 is SVGAGI. The CDR3 extends over 15 amino acids. Trimming pared 2 bases from V and 2 bases from J, leaving 10 bases between. CDR3 DNA: TGTGCCAGCAGTTACGGATCAGGAGCCTACAATGAGCAGTTCTTC. Translation gives CASSYGSGAYNEQFF.